A single sample gave rise to the 23 T cell receptor beta chains below, sequenced in a study of molecular identifiers for immune sequencing clone quantification. TCRdb analysed the PCR reads with MiXCR anew, one entry per CDR3 protein. The table includes about 510,000 distinct CDR3 sequences, around a fifth detected once. Sequenced: naive CD8+ T cells from blood, with Jurkat cell RNA spiked in. Subset described: FACS-sorted CD8+CD4-CCR7+CD45RA+ naive T cells. The receptors come from a human donor in good health. Some libraries in this study had Jurkat cell RNA spiked in.

The CDR3 nucleotides are TGTGCCAGCAGCCAGGACGACAACTACGAGCAGTACTTC. Amino acid sequence: CASSQDDNYEQYF. The gene calls are TRBV3-1 and TRBJ2-7; D is uncertain. The CDR3 spans 13 residues. The germline gives CDR1 LGHDT, CDR2 YNNKEL (reference sequence). V shed 3 bases and J shed 3 bases, with 9 bases lying between them.

The chain's CDR3 is CASSLAADYNEQFF. The CDR3 bases are TGTGCCAGCAGCCTAGCGGCCGACTACAATGAGCAGTTCTTC. The rearrangement uses TRBV27 and TRBJ2-1, with 7 bases aligning to TRBD2. V gave up 6 bases and J gave up 3 bases; unmatched junction bases: 5. CDR3 length: 14 amino acids. Germline V gives CDR1 MNHEY, CDR2 SMNVEV (reference sequence).

V gene TRBV19 combines with J gene TRBJ2-2; D is unclear. Trimming pared 3 bases from V and 9 bases from J, leaving 11 bases between. The germline V gene encodes CDR1 LNHDA and CDR2 SQIVND (reference sequence). The CDR3 consists of 13 residues. CDR3: CASSITLARELFF. In nucleotides, the CDR3 is TGTGCCAGTAGTATCACGTTGGCCAGGGAGCTGTTTTTT.

This clonotype was observed a few times. The V call is TRBV12-3 or TRBV12-4, the J call TRBJ2-7; TRBD2 might be the D (6 bases). This CDR3 comprises 13 residues. Trimming took off 5 bases at V and 3 bases at J, with 11 bases between the two ends. CDR3 sequence: CASSTLADYEQYF. CDR3 DNA sequence: TGTGCCAGCAGTACGTTAGCGGACTACGAGCAGTACTTC.

The chain carries TRBV6-2 or TRBV6-3 and TRBJ2-1; D unclear. The CDR3 has 12 amino acids. Looked up from germline, CDR1 is MNHEY and CDR2 is SVGEGT. V shed 6 bases and J shed 6 bases, with 9 bases lying between them. The CDR3 loop is CASRPTRNEQFF. DNA for the CDR3: TGTGCCAGCAGGCCCACTCGCAATGAGCAGTTCTTC.

The chain joins TRBV7-9 to TRBJ2-1; 9 bases are shared with TRBD1. Germline trimming cut 8 bases from V and 6 bases from J; bases unmatched to any gene: 8. The germline V gene has CDR1 SEHNR and CDR2 FQNEAQ (reference sequence). The CDR3 extends over 14 amino acids. In nucleotides, the CDR3 is TGTGCCAGCGCACCGGGACAGGGTCTCAATGAGCAGTTCTTC. Its protein is CASAPGQGLNEQFF.

V and J are TRBV7-2 and TRBJ1-1, with 7 positions matching TRBD1. V gave up 5 bases and J gave up 10 bases; unmatched junction bases: 10. Germline CDR1 reads SGHTA; CDR2 reads FQGNSA. The CDR3 sequence is 13 residues long. The CDR3 is CTSSPRMRGPAFF. CDR3 nucleotides: TGTACCAGCAGCCCAAGGATGAGGGGGCCAGCTTTCTTT.

This clonotype was found a few times. The V and J genes are TRBV20-1 and TRBJ2-7; no reliable D call. The CDR3 covers 13 residues. V lost 2 bases to trimming and J lost 1 base, with 9 bases between them. Germline V lookup: CDR1 DFQATT, CDR2 SNEGSKA (reference sequence). CDR3 sequence: CSARQDASYEQYF. As DNA, the CDR3 is TGCAGTGCTAGACAGGATGCGTCCTACGAGCAGTACTTC.

This clonotype has at least ten counts. V usage is TRBV4-1 and J usage is TRBJ2-6, with unresolved D. The germline V gene has CDR1 MGHRA and CDR2 YSYEKL. The CDR3 extends over 16 amino acids. V was cut by 3 bases and J by 1 base, with 10 bases left in between. The CDR3 loop reads CASSHIKASGANVLTF. Here the CDR3 DNA reads TGCGCCAGCAGCCATATAAAAGCATCTGGGGCCAACGTCCTGACTTTC.

With respect to this clonotype: One end of the junction does not line up with germline, which may come from a read error. The rearrangement joins TRBV18 to TRBJ1-5; D is undetermined. The CDR3 runs 14 residues. Germline lookup yields CDR1 KGHSH and CDR2 LQKENI. CDR3 DNA: TGTGCCGGCTCACCGAAGGCCGGATATGATCCCCAGCATTTT. Residues: CAGSPKAGYDPQHF.

The rearrangement uses TRBV3-1 and TRBJ2-5, with a tentative D call TRBD1 (6 bases). Trimming took off 6 bases at V and 4 bases at J, with 18 bases between the two ends. This CDR3 is built from 15 residues. Looked up from germline, CDR1 is LGHDT and CDR2 is YNNKEL (reference sequence). This chain's CDR3 is CASRETGLGGETQYF. CDR3 in DNA: TGTGCCAGCAGAGAAACAGGGCTTGGGGGAGAGACCCAGTACTTC.

This clonotype was seen at least ten times. V usage is TRBV9 and J usage is TRBJ2-3; a possible D gene is TRBD2 (5 bases). Germline loops: CDR1 SGDLS, CDR2 YYNGEE. This CDR3 spans 15 amino acids. Trimming took off 0 bases at V and 5 bases at J, with 13 bases between the two ends. The CDR3 sequence is CASSVGGLDLDTQYF. CDR3 in DNA: TGTGCCAGCAGCGTAGGAGGGCTGGACCTAGATACGCAGTATTTT.

This rearrangement joins TRBV9 to TRBJ2-6; possible D gene TRBD1, 5 bases. The germline gives CDR1 SGDLS, CDR2 YYNGEE. This CDR3 is 21 amino acids long. V gave up 0 bases and J gave up 0 bases, with 22 bases separating them. The DNA of the CDR3 is TGTGCCAGCAGCGTAGCCCCAGGGCGTAAGGACCTACGCTCTGGGGCCAACGTCCTGACTTTC. Translating gives CASSVAPGRKDLRSGANVLTF.

This chain uses TRBV2 with TRBJ2-3; D perhaps matches TRBD2 (5 bases). The ends were cut back, 5 bases at V and 0 bases at J, with 18 bases in the middle. Germline CDR1 reads SNHLY; CDR2 reads FYNNEI. This CDR3 has 17 amino acids. The CDR3 here is CASSPSLGLTSTDTQYF. The CDR3 coding sequence is TGTGCCAGCAGTCCCTCGTTAGGACTTACTAGCACAGATACGCAGTATTTT.

This clonotype was observed many times. The V call is TRBV6-1, the J call TRBJ2-7, with 11 nucleotides matching TRBD1. The CDR3 has 13 amino acids. V was pared by 8 bases and J by 4 bases, with 4 bases of the junction left unmatched. Germline V gene data show CDR1 as MNHNS and CDR2 as SASEGT. CDR3 sequence reads: CASSDRGPYEQYF. CDR3 coding DNA: TGTGCCAGCTCGGACAGGGGGCCTTACGAGCAGTACTTC.

Worth noting for this clonotype: Its ends do not fully match the called genes, so a read error is possible. The chain is built from TRBV19 and TRBJ1-1; D gene ambiguous. Germline V gene sequence: CDR1 LNHDA, CDR2 SQIVND (reference sequence). This CDR3 is built from 13 residues. The CDR3 sequence is CASSRTVNTEALF. CDR3 in DNA: TGTGCCAGTAGTAGGACGGTGAACACTGAAGCTCTCTTT.

Only a few counts were recorded for this clonotype. This chain connects TRBV4-1 to TRBJ1-1; possible D gene TRBD1, 6 bases. V shed 1 base and J shed 1 base, with 10 bases lying between them. The germline CDR1 and CDR2 sequences are MGHRA and YSYEKL. The length of the CDR3 is 15 residues. The CDR3 DNA is TGCGCCAGCAGCCAAGTTTCCAGGGGGAACACTGAAGCTTTCTTT. Translated, it gives CASSQVSRGNTEAFF.

This clonotype has more than one count but fewer than ten. The gene calls are TRBV4-3 and TRBJ1-4, with D possibly matching TRBD1 (5 bases). Per the germline V gene, CDR1 is LGHNA and CDR2 is YSLEER. This CDR3 has 19 amino acids. V gave up 0 bases and J gave up 4 bases, with 21 bases separating them. CDR3 bases: TGCGCCAGCAGCCAAGAGTGGGCTGGTGTGGGGCAGCATAATGAAAAACTGTTTTTT. Its translation is CASSQEWAGVGQHNEKLFF.

This clonotype was observed a few times. V gene TRBV3-1 combines with J gene TRBJ1-1; TRBD1 agrees at 12 bases. The V and J ends lost 1 base and 5 bases, in that order; junction bases with no gene match: 14. The length of the CDR3 is 19 residues. Germline V gene lookup returns CDR1 LGHDT and CDR2 YNNKEL (reference sequence). The CDR3 sequence: CASSQVAGTGGFFGTEAFF. The CDR3 nucleotides read TGTGCCAGCAGCCAAGTGGCCGGGACAGGGGGCTTCTTTGGTACTGAAGCTTTCTTT.

This clonotype was counted at least ten times. The CDR3 DNA follows: TGTGCCAGTAGTATGTACGGATCCACAGATACGCAGTATTTT. It is translated as CASSMYGSTDTQYF. The chain is built from TRBV19 and TRBJ2-3, with D unclear. V was shortened by 3 bases and J by 2 bases, with 9 bases between the two germline ends. This CDR3 is built from 14 residues. CDR1 and CDR2 from the germline V gene are LNHDA and SQIVND (reference sequence). Complete variable domain (other parts from reference TRBV19 and TRBJ2-3): DGGITQSPKYLFRKEGQNVTLSCEQNLNHDAMYWYRQDPGQGLRLIYYSQIVNDFQKGDIAEGYSVSREKKESFPLTVTSAQKNPTAFYLCASSMYGSTDTQYFGPGTRLTVL.

This clonotype turned up a few times. This sequence joins TRBV9 and TRBJ2-6; 8 bases map to TRBD1. V was pared by 3 bases and J by 0 bases, with 8 bases of the junction left unmatched. The CDR3 covers 18 residues. Per germline, CDR1 SGDLS and CDR2 YYNGEE. CDR3 nucleotide sequence: TGTGCCAGCAGCGCTCGGACAGGGAGCCCCTCTGGGGCCAACGTCCTGACTTTC. The encoded protein is CASSARTGSPSGANVLTF.

The chain links TRBV6-5 to TRBJ2-7; TRBD2 is a possible D gene (6 bases). The V and J ends lost 2 bases and 4 bases respectively, with 12 bases between them. Germline lookup yields CDR1 MNHEY and CDR2 SVGAGI. The CDR3 is made up of 14 amino acids. Here the CDR3 reads CASSYAGGQYEQYF. CDR3 in DNA: TGTGCCAGCAGTTACGCCGGGGGTCAATACGAGCAGTACTTC.

The chain couples TRBV12-3 or TRBV12-4 to TRBJ1-2, with a tentative D call TRBD1 (6 bases). The ends were cut back, 5 bases at V and 0 bases at J, with 16 bases in the middle. The CDR3 is made up of 16 amino acids. In DNA form, the CDR3 reads TGTGCCAGCAGTCTACCAGGACAGCGAACTAACTATGGCTACACCTTC. Amino acids: CASSLPGQRTNYGYTF.